This is a list of T cell receptor beta chains from one sample in a study of shared clonotypes between healthy human individuals. Assay used: immunoSEQ multiplex PCR; TCRdb lists only in-frame clones, some missing. This sample has 100,000 to 130,000 clones, with roughly 70% found just once. Sequenced input: memory CD8+ T cells sorted from blood. These receptors all stem from a woman in her 30s in good health. The CDR3 runs from the conserved cysteine through the conserved F or W. The D gene is left open where the match is weak. Size tells how often a clone was seen (once, few, many) or the class of an expanded clone, and some rows leave it out.

d_call clone_size j_call v_call cdr3_nt cdr3_aa
NA NA TRBJ1-5 TRBV6-5 TGTGCCAGCAAGGGAGGGGCAGGGAATCAGCCCCAGCATTTT CASKGGAGNQPQHF
NA NA TRBJ1-2 TRBV7-9 TGTGCCAGCAGCCCCTTGGCGGAGAGCGGCTACACCTTC CASSPLAESGYTF
NA few TRBJ1-1 TRBV28 TGTGCCAGCAGTCCCGGACAGCGGCTGCACACTGAAGCTTTCTTT CASSPGQRLHTEAFF
NA NA TRBJ1-1 TRBV7-9 TGTGCCAGCAGCCACGAGGGCTGGACTGAAGCTTTCTTT CASSHEGWTEAFF
NA NA TRBJ2-7 TRBV7-9 TGTGCCAGCAGCTTAGTCGACCGCCGCTACGAGCAGTACTTC CASSLVDRRYEQYF
NA few TRBJ2-7 TRBV5-6 TGTGCCAGCAGCTTGGAGGGGCACGCGTTCTACGAGCAGTACTTC CASSLEGHAFYEQYF
NA NA TRBJ2-7 TRBV15 TGTGCCACCAGCAGAGCCGGGGACCCCTACGAGCAGTACTTC CATSRAGDPYEQYF
TRBD2 NA TRBJ2-2 TRBV4-1 TGCGCCAGCAGATCTAGCGGGACATACACCGGGGAGCTGTTTTTT CASRSSGTYTGELFF
NA NA TRBJ2-7 TRBV21-1 TGTGCCAGCGCCGGGACCCAACAGTACTTC CASAGTQQYF
NA NA TRBJ2-1 TRBV29-1 TGCAGCGTTTGTTTCGGCGCGCATGAGCAGTTCTTC CSVCFGAHEQFF
NA once TRBJ1-1 TRBV10-1 TGCGCCAGCAGTGTGGCAAGGACGGCGGGCACTGAAGCTTTCTTT CASSVARTAGTEAFF
NA NA TRBJ2-5 TRBV5-6 TGTGCCAGCAGTTTTGGGACATACCAAGAGACCCAGTACTTC CASSFGTYQETQYF
NA NA TRBJ1-4 TRBV4-1 TGCGCCAGCAGCCAGAAACCGGGAACCGAAAAACTGTTTTTT CASSQKPGTEKLFF
TRBD1 NA TRBJ2-5 TRBV5-4 TGTGCCAGCAGTCCCGGGACAGGGTGGGAGACCCAGTACTTC CASSPGTGWETQYF
NA NA TRBJ2-2 TRBV4-1 TGCGCCAGCAGCCAAGGTCGTGGGGAGCGGGCCGGGGAGCTGTTTTTT CASSQGRGERAGELFF
NA few TRBJ2-6 TRBV2 TGTGCCAGCAGTGGGTTGGGAGCGGGTAGCTCTGGGGCCAACGTCCTGACTTTC CASSGLGAGSSGANVLTF
NA many TRBJ2-7 TRBV2 TGTGCCAGCAGTCGACTGGGGGAGCAGTACTTC CASSRLGEQYF
TRBD1 NA TRBJ1-4 TRBV7-6 TGTGCCAGCAGCCCACGACAGGGGGCGCGAACTAATGAAAAACTGTTTTTT CASSPRQGARTNEKLFF